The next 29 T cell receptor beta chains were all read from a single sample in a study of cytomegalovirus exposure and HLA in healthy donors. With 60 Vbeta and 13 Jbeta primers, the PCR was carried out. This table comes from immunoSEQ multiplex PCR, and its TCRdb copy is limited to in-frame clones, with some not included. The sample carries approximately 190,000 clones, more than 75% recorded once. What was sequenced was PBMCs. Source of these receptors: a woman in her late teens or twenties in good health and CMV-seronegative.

This chain's CDR3 is CAWYGQGVSEAFF. CDR3 coding DNA: TGTGCCTGGTATGGACAGGGGGTGTCTGAAGCTTTCTTT. The chain recombines TRBV30 with TRBJ1-1; 10 bases map to TRBD1. The CDR3 has 13 residues. The J segment lost 6 bases and the V segment lost 5 bases, leaving 6 bases of the junction unmatched. Looked up from germline, CDR1 is GTSNPN and CDR2 is SVGIG (reference sequence).

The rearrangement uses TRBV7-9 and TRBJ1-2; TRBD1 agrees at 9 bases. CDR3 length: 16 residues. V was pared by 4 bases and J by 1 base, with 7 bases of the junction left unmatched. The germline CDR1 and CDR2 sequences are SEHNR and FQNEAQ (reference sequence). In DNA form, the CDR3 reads TGTGCCAGCAGCTCCGGGACAGGGTTAATTAACTATGGCTACACCTTC. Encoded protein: CASSSGTGLINYGYTF.

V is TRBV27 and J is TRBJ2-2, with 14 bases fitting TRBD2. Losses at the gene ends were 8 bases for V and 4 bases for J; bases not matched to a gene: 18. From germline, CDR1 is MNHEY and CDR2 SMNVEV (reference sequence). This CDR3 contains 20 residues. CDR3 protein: CASSYLHRGLAGDGTGELFF. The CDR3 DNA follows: TGTGCCAGCTCATACCTACACAGGGGACTAGCGGGAGATGGCACCGGGGAGCTGTTTTTT.

Here the CDR3 reads CASSLRAKNTEAFF. DNA for the CDR3: TGTGCCAGCAGTCTCAGGGCCAAGAACACTGAAGCTTTCTTT. The rearrangement uses TRBV6-6 and TRBJ1-1; weak D call: TRBD1 (5 bases). Germline-derived CDR1 and CDR2 are MNHNY and SVGAGI (reference sequence). Trimming stripped 5 bases from V and 1 base from J, with 11 bases between. The CDR3 loop spans 14 amino acids.

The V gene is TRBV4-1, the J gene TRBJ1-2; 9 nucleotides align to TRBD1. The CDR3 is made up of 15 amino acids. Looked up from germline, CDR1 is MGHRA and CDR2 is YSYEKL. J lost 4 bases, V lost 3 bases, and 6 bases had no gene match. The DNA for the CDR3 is TGCGCCAGCAGCCAGTCCGGGACAGGGTCCTATGGCTACACCTTC. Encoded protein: CASSQSGTGSYGYTF.

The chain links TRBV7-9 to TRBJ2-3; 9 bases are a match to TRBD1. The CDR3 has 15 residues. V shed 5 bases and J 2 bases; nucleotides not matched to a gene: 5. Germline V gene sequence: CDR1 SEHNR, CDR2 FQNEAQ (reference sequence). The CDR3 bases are TGTGCCAGCAGCGACCGGGACAGGGACACAGATACGCAGTATTTT. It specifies CASSDRDRDTDTQYF.

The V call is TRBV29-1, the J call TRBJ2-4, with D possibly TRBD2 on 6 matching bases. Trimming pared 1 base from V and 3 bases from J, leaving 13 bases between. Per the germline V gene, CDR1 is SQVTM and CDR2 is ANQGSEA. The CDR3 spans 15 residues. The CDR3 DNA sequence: TGCAGCGTTGAAGTACTAGCCCTCGACAAAAACATTCAGTACTTC. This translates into CSVEVLALDKNIQYF.

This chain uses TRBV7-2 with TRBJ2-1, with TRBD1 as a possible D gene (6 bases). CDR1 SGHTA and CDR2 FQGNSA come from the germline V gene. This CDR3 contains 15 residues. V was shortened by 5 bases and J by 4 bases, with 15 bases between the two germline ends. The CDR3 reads CASSPEGTNYNEQFF. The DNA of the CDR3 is TGTGCCAGCAGCCCAGAAGGGACAAATTACAATGAGCAGTTCTTC.

As DNA, the CDR3 is TGTGCCAGCAGCTTGGGACGGGGTCGGTGGAATGAGCAGTTCTTC. Protein: CASSLGRGRWNEQFF. The gene calls are TRBV5-4 and TRBJ2-1; a weak D match, TRBD2 (5 bases). The ends were cut back, 0 bases at V and 7 bases at J, with 14 bases in the middle. Germline V gene data show CDR1 as SGHNT and CDR2 as YYREEE (reference sequence). The CDR3 runs 15 residues.

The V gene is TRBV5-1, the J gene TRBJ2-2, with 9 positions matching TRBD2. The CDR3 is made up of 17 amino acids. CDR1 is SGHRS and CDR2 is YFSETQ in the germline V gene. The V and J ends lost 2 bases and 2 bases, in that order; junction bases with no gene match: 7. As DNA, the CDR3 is TGCGCCAGCAGCTTAACAGGACTAGCGTATAACACCGGGGAGCTGTTTTTT. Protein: CASSLTGLAYNTGELFF.

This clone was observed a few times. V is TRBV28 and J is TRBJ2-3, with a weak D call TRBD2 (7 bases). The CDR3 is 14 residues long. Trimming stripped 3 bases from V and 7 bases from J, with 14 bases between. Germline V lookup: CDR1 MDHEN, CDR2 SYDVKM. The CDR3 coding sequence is TGTGCCAGCAGTTTGGCTACAGGGACTAATACGCAGTATTTT. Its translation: CASSLATGTNTQYF.

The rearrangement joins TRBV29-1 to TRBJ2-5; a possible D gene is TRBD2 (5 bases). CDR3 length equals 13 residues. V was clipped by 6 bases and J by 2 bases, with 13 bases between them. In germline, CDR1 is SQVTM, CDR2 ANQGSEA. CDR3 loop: CSVEDRVQETQYF. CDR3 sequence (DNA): TGCAGCGTGGAGGACCGAGTTCAAGAGACCCAGTACTTC.

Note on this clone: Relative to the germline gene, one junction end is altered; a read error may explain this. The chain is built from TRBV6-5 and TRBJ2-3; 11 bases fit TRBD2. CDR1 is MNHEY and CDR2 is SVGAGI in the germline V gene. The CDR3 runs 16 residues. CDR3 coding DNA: TGTGCCAGCGGTTACGATAGCGGGGGGGGCACAGATACGCAGTATTTT. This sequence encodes CASGYDSGGGTDTQYF.

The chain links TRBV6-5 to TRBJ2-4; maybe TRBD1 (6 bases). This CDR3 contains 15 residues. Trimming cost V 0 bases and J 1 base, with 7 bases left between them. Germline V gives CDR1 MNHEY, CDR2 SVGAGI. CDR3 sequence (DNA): TGTGCCAGCAGTTACTCGAGGGGGGCCAAAAACATTCAGTACTTC. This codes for CASSYSRGAKNIQYF.

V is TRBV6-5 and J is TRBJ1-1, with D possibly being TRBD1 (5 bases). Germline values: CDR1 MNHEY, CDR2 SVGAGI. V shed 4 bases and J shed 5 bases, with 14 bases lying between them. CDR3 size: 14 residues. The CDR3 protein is CASSLSAGWTEAFF. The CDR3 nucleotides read TGTGCCAGCAGTTTAAGTGCAGGGTGGACTGAAGCTTTCTTT.

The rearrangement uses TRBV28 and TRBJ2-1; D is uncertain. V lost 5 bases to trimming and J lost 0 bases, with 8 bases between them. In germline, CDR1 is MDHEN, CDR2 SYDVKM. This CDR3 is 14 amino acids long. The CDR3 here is CASSQLSSYNEQFF. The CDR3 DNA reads TGTGCCAGCAGTCAACTGAGCTCCTACAATGAGCAGTTCTTC. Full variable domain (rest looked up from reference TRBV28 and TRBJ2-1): DVKVTQSSRYLVKRTGEKVFLECVQDMDHENMFWYRQDPGLGLRLIYFSYDVKMKEKGDIPEGYSVSREKKERFSLILESASTNQTSMYLCASSQLSSYNEQFFGPGTRLTVL.

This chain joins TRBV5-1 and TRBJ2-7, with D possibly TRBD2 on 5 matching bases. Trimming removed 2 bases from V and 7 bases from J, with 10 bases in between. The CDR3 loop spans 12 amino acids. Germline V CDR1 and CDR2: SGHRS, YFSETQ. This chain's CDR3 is CASSFSGVEQYF. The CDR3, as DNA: TGCGCCAGCAGCTTTTCCGGGGTTGAGCAGTACTTC.

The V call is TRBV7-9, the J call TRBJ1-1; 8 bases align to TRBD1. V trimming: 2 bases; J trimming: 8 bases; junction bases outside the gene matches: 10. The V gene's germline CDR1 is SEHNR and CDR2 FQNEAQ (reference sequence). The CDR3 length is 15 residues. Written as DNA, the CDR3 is TGTGCCAGCAGCTTAATTGGGACAGGCCAGGCGGAAGCTTTCTTT. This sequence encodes CASSLIGTGQAEAFF.

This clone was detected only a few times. The CDR3 bases are TGTGCCAGCAGTCCTTCCCTCGGGGGAACAGATACGCAGTATTTT. This translates into CASSPSLGGTDTQYF. This chain links TRBV27 with TRBJ2-3; D is perhaps TRBD2 (6 bases). The germline V gene encodes CDR1 MNHEY and CDR2 SMNVEV (reference sequence). The V gene lost 5 bases and the J gene lost 3 bases, with 15 bases spanning the gap. The CDR3 has 15 amino acids.

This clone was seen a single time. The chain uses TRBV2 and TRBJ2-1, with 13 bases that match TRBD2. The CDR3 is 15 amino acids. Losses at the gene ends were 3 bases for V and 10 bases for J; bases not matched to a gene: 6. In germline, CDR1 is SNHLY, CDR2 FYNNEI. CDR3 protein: CASSDGLAGVQEQFF. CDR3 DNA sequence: TGTGCCAGCAGTGATGGACTAGCGGGAGTTCAGGAGCAGTTCTTC.

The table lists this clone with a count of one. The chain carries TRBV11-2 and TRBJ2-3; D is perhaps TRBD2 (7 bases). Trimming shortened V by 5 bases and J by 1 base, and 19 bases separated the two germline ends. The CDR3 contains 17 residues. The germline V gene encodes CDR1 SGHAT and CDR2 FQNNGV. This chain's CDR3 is CASSHYEAGARTDTQYF. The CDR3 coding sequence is TGTGCCAGCAGCCACTATGAGGCGGGGGCCCGCACAGATACGCAGTATTTT.

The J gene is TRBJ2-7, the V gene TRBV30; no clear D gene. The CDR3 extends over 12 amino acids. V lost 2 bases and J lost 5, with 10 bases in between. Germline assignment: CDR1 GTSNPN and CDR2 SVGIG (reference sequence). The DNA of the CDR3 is TGTGCCTGGAGTTTTTCCCCCGACGAGCAGTACTTC. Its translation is CAWSFSPDEQYF. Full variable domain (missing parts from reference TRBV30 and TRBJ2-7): SQTIHQWPATLVQPVGSPLSLECTVEGTSNPNLYWYRQAAGRGLQLLFYSVGIGQISSEVPQNLSASRPQDRQFILSSKKLLLSDSGFYLCAWSFSPDEQYFGPGTRLTVT.

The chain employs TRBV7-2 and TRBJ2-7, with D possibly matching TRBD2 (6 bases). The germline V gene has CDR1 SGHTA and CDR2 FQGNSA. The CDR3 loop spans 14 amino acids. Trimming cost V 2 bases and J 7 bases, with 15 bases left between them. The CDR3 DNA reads TGTGCCAGCAGCTTACGGGTCGGAGGGCGAGAGCAGTACTTC. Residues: CASSLRVGGREQYF.

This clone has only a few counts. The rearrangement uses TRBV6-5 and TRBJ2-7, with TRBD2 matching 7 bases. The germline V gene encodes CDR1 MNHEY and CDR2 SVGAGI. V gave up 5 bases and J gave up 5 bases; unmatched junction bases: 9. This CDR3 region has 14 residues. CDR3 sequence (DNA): TGTGCCAGCAGTCCCCGCGGGAGCGATAACGAGCAGTACTTC. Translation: CASSPRGSDNEQYF.

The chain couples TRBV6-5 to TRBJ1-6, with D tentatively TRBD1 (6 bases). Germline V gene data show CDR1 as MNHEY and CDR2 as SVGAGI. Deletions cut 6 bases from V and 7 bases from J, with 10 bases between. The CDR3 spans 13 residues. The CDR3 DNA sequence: TGTGCCAGCAGGGGGGGGGCGAATTCACCCCTCCACTTT. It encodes CASRGGANSPLHF.

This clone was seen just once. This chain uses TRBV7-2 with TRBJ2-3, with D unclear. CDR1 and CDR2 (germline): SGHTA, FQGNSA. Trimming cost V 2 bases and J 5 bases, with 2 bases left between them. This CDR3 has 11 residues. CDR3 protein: CASSLLDTQYF. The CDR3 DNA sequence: TGTGCCAGCAGCTTACTAGATACGCAGTATTTT.

CDR3 sequence: CARSLPLAVADTQYF. CDR3 nucleotide sequence: TGTGCCAGAAGCTTGCCCCTAGCCGTCGCAGATACGCAGTATTTT. This chain joins TRBV5-3 and TRBJ2-3, with a tentative D call TRBD2 (5 bases). TRBV5-3 is sorted into the ORF group, with uncertain function. Trimming pared 1 base from V and 4 bases from J, leaving 13 bases between. This CDR3 spans 15 amino acids.

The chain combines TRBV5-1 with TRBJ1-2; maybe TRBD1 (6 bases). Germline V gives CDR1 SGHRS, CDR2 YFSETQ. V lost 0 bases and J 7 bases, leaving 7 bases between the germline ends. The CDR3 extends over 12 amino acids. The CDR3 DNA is TGCGCCAGCAGCTTGGGGGACATTGGCTACACCTTC. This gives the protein CASSLGDIGYTF. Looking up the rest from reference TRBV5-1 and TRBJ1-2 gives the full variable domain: KAGVTQTPRYLIKTRGQQVTLSCSPISGHRSVSWYQQTPGQGLQFLFEYFSETQRNKGNFPGRFSGRQFSNSRSEMNVSTLELGDSALYLCASSLGDIGYTFGSGTRLTVV.

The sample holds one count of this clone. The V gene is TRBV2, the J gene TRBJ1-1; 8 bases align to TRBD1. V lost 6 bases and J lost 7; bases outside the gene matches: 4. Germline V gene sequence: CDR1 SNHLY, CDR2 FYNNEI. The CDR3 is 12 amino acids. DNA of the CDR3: TGTGCCAGCAGGGTCGACAGGGGTGAAGCTTTCTTT. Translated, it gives CASRVDRGEAFF.